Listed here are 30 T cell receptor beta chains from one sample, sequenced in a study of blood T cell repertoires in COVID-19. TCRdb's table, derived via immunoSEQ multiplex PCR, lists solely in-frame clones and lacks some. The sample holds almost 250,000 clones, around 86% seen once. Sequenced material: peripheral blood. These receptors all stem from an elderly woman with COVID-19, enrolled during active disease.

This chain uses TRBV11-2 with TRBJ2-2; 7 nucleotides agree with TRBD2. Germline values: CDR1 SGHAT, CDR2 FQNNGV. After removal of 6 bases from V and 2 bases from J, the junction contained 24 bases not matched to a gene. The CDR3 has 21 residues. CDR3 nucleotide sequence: TGTGCCAGCAGTTTTGGGAACGGAGAGGAGCTAGCGGACGCAAACACCGGGGAGCTGTTTTTT. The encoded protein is CASSFGNGEELADANTGELFF.

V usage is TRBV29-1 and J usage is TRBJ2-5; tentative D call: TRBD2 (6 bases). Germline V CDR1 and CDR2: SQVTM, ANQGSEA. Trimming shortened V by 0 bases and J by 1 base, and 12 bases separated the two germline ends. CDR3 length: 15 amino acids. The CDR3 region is CSVEDGGDRQETQYF. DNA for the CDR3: TGCAGCGTTGAAGACGGGGGAGATCGCCAAGAGACCCAGTACTTC.

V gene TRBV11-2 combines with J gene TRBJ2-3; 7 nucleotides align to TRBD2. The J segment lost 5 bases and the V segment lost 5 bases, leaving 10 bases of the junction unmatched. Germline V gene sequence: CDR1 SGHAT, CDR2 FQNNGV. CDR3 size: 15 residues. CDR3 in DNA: TGTGCCAGCAGCCCGGGGGAGGGGCCGAGAGATACGCAGTATTTT. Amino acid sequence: CASSPGEGPRDTQYF. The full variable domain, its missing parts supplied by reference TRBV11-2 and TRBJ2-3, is EAGVAQSPRYKIIEKRQSVAFWCNPISGHATLYWYQQILGQGPKLLIQFQNNGVVDDSQLPKDRFSAERLKGVDSTLKIQPAKLEDSAVYLCASSPGEGPRDTQYFGPGTRLTVL.

CDR3 in amino acids: CASSLFSGNAGELFF. CDR3 bases: TGTGCCAGCAGCTTGTTTTCGGGTAACGCCGGGGAGCTGTTTTTT. This rearrangement joins TRBV5-6 to TRBJ2-2; D uncertain. Trimming left V 1 base short and J 6 bases short, with 13 bases between. The CDR3 has 15 residues. Germline V lookup: CDR1 SGHDT, CDR2 YYEEEE.

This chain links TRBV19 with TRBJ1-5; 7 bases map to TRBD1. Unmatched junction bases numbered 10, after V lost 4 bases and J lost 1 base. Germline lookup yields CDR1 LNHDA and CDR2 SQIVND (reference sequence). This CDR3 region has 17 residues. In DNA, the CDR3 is TGTGCCAGTAGTACACGGACAGGCCCCCGCAGCAATCAGCCCCAGCATTTT. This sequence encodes CASSTRTGPRSNQPQHF.

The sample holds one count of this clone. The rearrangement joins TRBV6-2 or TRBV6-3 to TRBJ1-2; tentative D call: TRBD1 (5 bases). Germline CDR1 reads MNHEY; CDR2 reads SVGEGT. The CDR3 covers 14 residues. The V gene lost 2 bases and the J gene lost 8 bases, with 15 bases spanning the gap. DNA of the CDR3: TGTGCCAGCAGTTACGATTCCTGGGGCTCCGGCTACACCTTC. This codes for CASSYDSWGSGYTF.

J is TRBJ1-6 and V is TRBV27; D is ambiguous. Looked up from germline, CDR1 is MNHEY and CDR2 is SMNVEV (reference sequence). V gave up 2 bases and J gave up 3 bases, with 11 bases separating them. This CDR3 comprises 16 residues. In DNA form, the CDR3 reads TGTGCCAGCAGTTTAGCGGCAGCGTACTATAATTCACCCCTCCACTTT. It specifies CASSLAAAYYNSPLHF.

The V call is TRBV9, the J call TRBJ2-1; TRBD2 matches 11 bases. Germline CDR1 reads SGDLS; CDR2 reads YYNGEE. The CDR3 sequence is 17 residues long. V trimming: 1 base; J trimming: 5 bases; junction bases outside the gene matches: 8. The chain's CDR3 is CASSVSIGTSGHNEQFF. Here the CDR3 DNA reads TGTGCCAGCAGCGTATCCATCGGGACTAGCGGCCACAATGAGCAGTTCTTC.

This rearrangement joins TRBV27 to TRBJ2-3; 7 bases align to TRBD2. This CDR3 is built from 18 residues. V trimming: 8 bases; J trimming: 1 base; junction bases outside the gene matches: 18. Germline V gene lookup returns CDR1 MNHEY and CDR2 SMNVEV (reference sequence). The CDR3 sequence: CASSLGPRGLAGTDTQYF. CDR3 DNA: TGTGCCAGCTCCCTGGGCCCCCGTGGGCTAGCGGGCACAGATACGCAGTATTTT.

Here the CDR3 DNA reads TGTGCCACCACCCTCGAGACTAGCGGGTACGAGCAGTACGTC. Its translation: CATTLETSGYEQYV. The chain links TRBV24-1 to TRBJ2-7, with 10 nucleotides matching TRBD2. V lost 8 bases and J lost 4; bases outside the gene matches: 7. Germline CDR1 and CDR2: KGHDR and SFDVKD. This CDR3 region has 14 residues.

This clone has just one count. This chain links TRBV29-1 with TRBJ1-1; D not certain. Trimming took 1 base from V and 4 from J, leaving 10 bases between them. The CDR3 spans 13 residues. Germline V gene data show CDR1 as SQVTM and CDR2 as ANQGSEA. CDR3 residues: CSVEGQPGTEAFF. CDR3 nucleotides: TGCAGCGTTGAAGGTCAGCCAGGCACTGAAGCTTTCTTT.

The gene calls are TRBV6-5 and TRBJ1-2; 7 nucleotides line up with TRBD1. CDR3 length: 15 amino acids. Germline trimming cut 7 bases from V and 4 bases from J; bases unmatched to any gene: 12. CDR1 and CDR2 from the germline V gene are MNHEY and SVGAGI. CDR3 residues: CASMSPTAGGYGYTF. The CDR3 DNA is TGTGCCAGCATGAGTCCGACGGCAGGGGGCTATGGCTACACCTTC.

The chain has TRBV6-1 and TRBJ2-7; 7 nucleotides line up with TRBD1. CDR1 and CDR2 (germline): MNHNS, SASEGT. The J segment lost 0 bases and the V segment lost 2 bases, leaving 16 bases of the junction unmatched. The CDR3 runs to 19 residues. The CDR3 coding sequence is TGTGCCAGCAGTGAACAGTATGCGAGTGGGACAGCATACTCCTACGAGCAGTACGTC. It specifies CASSEQYASGTAYSYEQYV.

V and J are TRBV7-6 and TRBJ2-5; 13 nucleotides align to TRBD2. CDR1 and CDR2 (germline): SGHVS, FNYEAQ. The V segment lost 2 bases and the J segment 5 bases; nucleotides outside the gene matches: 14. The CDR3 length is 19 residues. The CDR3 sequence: CASSLSSWTSGGLGETQYF. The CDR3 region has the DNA TGTGCCAGCAGCTTATCATCCTGGACTAGCGGGGGCCTTGGGGAGACCCAGTACTTC.

In DNA form, the CDR3 reads TGTGCCAGCAGGTCGGGACAGACTAATGAAAAACTGTTTTTT. Its translation is CASRSGQTNEKLFF. The chain is built from TRBV6-5 and TRBJ1-4, with 7 bases lining up with TRBD1. Losses at the gene ends were 6 bases for V and 2 bases for J; bases not matched to a gene: 3. CDR1 MNHEY and CDR2 SVGAGI come from the germline V gene. This CDR3 spans 14 amino acids.

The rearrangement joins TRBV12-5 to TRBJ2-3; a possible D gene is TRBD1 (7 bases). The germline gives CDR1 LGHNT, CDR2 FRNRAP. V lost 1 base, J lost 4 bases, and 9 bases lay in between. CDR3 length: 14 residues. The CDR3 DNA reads TGTGCTAGTGGTTTGGGCAGGGGGGCAGATACGCAGTATTTT. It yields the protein CASGLGRGADTQYF.

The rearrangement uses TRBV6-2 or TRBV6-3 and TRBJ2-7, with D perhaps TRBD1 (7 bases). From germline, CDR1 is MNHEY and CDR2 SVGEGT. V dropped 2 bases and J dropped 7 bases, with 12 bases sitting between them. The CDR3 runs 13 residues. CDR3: CASSYMTGREQYF. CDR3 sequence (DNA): TGTGCCAGCAGTTACATGACAGGGAGGGAGCAGTACTTC.

CDR3 residues: CASSGQGGGNTEAFF. CDR3 coding DNA: TGTGCCAGCAGTGGACAGGGAGGAGGGAACACTGAAGCTTTCTTT. The gene calls are TRBV2 and TRBJ1-1; 7 bases fit TRBD1. CDR1 and CDR2 (germline): SNHLY, FYNNEI. V shed 4 bases, J shed 1 base, and the junction held 6 bases outside the gene matches. The CDR3 covers 15 residues. Filled out from reference TRBV2 and TRBJ1-1, the complete variable domain reads EPEVTQTPSHQVTQMGQEVILRCVPISNHLYFYWYRQILGQKVEFLVSFYNNEISEKSEIFDDQFSVERPDGSNFTLKIRSTKLEDSAMYFCASSGQGGGNTEAFFGQGTRLTVV.

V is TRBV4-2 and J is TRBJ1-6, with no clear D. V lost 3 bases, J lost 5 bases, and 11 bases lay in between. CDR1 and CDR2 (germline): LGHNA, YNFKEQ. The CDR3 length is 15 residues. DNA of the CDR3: TGTGCCAGCAGCCAGCGGGGAGGAGATAATTCACCCCTCCACTTT. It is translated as CASSQRGGDNSPLHF.

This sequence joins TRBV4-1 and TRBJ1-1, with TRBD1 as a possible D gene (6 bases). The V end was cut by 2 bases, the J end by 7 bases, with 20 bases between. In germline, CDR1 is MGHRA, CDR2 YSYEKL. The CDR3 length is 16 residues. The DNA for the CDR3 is TGCGCCAGCAGCCAAACCGGGAGGGGGGCGCGGGGTGAAGCTTTCTTT. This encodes CASSQTGRGARGEAFF.

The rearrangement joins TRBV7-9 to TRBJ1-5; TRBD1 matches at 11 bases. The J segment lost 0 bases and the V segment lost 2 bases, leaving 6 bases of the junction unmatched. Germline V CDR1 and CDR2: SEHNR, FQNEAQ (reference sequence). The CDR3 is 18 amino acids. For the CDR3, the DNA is TGTGCCAGCAGCTTATGGACAGGGGGCGCGAGTAGCAATCAGCCCCAGCATTTT. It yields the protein CASSLWTGGASSNQPQHF.

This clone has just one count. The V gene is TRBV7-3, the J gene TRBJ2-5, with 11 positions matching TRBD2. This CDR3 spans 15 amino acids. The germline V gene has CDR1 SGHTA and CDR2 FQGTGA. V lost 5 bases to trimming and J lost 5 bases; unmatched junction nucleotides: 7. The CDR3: CASSPSSGGRETQYF. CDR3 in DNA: TGTGCCAGCAGCCCTTCTAGCGGGGGGCGGGAGACCCAGTACTTC.

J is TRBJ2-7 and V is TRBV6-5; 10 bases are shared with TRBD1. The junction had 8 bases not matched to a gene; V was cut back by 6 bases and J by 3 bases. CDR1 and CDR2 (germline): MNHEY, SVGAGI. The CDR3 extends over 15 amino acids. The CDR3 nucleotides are TGTGCCAGCAGACAGGGGACAGGGGCATTCTACGAGCAGTACTTC. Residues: CASRQGTGAFYEQYF.

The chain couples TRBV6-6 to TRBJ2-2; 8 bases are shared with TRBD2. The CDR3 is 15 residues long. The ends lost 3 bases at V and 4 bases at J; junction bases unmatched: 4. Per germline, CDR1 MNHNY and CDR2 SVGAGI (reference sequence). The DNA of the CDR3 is TGTGCCAGCAGTTATGTCAGCGGGGGCACCGGGGAGCTGTTTTTT. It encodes CASSYVSGGTGELFF.

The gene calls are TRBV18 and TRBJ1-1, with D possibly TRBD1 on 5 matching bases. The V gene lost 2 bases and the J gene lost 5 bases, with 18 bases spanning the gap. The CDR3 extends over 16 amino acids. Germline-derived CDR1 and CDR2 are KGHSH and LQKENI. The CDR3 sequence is CASSPTVGQGRTEAFF. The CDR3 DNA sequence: TGTGCCAGCTCACCAACGGTCGGGCAGGGTCGGACTGAAGCTTTCTTT.

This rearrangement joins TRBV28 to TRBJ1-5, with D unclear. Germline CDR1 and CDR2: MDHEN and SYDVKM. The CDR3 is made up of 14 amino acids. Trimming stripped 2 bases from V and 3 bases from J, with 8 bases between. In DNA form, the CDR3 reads TGTGCCAGCAGTTTAATAGGAGTCAATCAGCCCCAGCATTTT. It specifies CASSLIGVNQPQHF.

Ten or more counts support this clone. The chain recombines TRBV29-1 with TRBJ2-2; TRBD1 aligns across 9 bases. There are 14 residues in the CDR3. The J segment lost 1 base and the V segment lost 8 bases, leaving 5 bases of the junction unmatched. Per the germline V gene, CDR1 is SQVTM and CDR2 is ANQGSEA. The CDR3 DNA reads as TGCAGCATCAAGACAGGGGGGAACACCGGGGAGCTGTTTTTT. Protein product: CSIKTGGNTGELFF.

The CDR3 DNA is TGTGCCAGCAGTACCTTACAGGGAGGGGGGAAGAACACTGAAGCTTTCTTT. This sequence encodes CASSTLQGGGKNTEAFF. The chain recombines TRBV28 with TRBJ1-1, with TRBD1 as a possible D gene (6 bases). V lost 5 bases and J lost 1, with 20 bases in between. Germline lookup yields CDR1 MDHEN and CDR2 SYDVKM. The CDR3 contains 17 residues.

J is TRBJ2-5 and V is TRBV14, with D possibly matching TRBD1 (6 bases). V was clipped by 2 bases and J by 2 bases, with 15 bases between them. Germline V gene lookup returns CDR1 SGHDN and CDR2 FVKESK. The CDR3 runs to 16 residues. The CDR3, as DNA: TGTGCCAGCAGCCAAAGTCTCACAGGGACGCAAGAGACCCAGTACTTC. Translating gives CASSQSLTGTQETQYF.

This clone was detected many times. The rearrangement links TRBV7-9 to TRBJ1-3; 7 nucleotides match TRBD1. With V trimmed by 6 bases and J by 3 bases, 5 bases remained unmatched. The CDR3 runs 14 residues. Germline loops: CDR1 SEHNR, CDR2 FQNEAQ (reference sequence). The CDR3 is CASSYTGVGNTIYF. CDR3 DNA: TGTGCCAGCAGTTATACAGGGGTTGGAAACACCATATATTTT.